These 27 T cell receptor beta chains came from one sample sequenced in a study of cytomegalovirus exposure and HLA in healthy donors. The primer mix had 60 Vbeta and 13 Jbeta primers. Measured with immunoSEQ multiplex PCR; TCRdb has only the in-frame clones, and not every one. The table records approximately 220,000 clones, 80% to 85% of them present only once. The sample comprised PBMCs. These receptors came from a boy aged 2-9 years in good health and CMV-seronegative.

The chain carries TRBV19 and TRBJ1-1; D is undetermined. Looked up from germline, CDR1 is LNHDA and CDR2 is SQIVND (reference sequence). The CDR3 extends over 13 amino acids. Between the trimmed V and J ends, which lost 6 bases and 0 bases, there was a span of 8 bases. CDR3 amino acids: CASSETVNTEAFF. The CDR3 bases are TGTGCCAGTAGCGAAACAGTGAACACTGAAGCTTTCTTT.

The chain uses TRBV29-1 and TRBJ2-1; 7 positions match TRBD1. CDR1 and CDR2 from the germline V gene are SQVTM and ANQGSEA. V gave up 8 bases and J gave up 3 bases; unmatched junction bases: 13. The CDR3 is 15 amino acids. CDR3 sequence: CSFKKGQINYNEQFF. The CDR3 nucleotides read TGCAGCTTTAAAAAGGGACAGATAAACTACAATGAGCAGTTCTTC.

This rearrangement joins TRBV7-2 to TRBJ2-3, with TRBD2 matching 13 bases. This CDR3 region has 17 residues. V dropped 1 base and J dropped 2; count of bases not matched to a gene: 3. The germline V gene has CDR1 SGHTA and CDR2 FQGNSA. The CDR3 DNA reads TGTGCCAGCAGCTTAGGACTAGCGGGGGGATTCACAGATACGCAGTATTTT. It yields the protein CASSLGLAGGFTDTQYF.

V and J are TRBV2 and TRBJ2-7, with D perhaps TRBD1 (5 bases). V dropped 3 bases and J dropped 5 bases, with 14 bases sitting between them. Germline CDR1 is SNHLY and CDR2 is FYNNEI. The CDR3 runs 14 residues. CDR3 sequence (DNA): TGTGCCAGCAGTGAGTCGCCGGCAGGGAACGAGCAGTACTTC. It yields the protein CASSESPAGNEQYF. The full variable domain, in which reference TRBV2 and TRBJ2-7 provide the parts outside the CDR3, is EPEVTQTPSHQVTQMGQEVILRCVPISNHLYFYWYRQILGQKVEFLVSFYNNEISEKSEIFDDQFSVERPDGSNFTLKIRSTKLEDSAMYFCASSESPAGNEQYFGPGTRLTVT.

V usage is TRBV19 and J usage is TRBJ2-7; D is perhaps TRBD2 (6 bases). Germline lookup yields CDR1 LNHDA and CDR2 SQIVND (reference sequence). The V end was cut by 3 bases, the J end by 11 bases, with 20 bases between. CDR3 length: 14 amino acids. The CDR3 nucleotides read TGTGCCAGTAGTATCGGTCGGGGCACGGGGGAGGAGTACTTC. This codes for CASSIGRGTGEEYF.

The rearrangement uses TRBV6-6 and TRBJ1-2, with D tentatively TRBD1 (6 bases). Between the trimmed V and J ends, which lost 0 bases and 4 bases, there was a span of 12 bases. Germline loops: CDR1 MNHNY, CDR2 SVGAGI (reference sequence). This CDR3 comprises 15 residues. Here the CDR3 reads CASSYSLDSFYGYTF. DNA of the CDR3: TGTGCCAGCAGTTACTCCCTGGACAGTTTCTATGGCTACACCTTC.

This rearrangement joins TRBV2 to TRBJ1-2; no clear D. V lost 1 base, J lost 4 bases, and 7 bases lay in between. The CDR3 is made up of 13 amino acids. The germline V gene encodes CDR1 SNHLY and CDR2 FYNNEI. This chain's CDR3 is CASSEVPSYGYTF. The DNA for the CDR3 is TGTGCCAGCAGTGAAGTTCCCTCCTATGGCTACACCTTC. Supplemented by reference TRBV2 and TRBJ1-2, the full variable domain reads EPEVTQTPSHQVTQMGQEVILRCVPISNHLYFYWYRQILGQKVEFLVSFYNNEISEKSEIFDDQFSVERPDGSNFTLKIRSTKLEDSAMYFCASSEVPSYGYTFGSGTRLTVV.

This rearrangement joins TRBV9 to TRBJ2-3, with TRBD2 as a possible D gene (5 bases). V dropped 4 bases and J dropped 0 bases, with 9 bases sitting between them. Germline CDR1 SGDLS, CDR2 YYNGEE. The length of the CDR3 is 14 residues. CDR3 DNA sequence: TGTGCCAGCAGCTTCAGGACTAGCACAGATACGCAGTATTTT. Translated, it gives CASSFRTSTDTQYF.

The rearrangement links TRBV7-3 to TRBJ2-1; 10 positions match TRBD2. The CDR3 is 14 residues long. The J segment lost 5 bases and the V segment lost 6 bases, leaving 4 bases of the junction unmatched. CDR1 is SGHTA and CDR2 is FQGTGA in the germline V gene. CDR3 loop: CASRLAGVHNEQFF. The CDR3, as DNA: TGTGCCAGCAGGCTAGCGGGGGTTCACAATGAGCAGTTCTTC.

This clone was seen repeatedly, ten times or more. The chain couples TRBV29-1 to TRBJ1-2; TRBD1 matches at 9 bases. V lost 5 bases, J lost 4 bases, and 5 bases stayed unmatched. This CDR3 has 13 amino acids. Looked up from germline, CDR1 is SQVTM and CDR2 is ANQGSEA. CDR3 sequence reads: CSVPGQGSYGYTF. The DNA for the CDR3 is TGCAGCGTTCCGGGACAGGGAAGCTATGGCTACACCTTC.

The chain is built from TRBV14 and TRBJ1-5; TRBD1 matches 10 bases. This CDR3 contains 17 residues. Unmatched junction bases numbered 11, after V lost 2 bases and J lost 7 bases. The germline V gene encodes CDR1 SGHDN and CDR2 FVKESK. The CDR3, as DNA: TGTGCCAGCAGCCAATGCCGGGACAGGGGACGGATCCAGCCCCAGCATTTT. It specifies CASSQCRDRGRIQPQHF.

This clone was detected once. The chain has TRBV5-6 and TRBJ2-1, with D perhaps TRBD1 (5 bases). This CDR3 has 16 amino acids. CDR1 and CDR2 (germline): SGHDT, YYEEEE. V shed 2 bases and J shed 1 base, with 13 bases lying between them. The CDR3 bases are TGTGCCAGCAGCTTAGGTTCAGGGCTGTCCTACAATGAGCAGTTCTTC. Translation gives CASSLGSGLSYNEQFF.

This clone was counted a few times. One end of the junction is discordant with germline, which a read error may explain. In DNA form, the CDR3 reads TGTGCCAGCAGTCTGGGGACAGGGAGGGACTTC. As protein: CASSLGTGRDF. The chain uses TRBV6-1 and TRBJ2-7, with 9 bases that match TRBD1. This CDR3 has 11 amino acids. From germline, CDR1 is MNHNS and CDR2 SASEGT.

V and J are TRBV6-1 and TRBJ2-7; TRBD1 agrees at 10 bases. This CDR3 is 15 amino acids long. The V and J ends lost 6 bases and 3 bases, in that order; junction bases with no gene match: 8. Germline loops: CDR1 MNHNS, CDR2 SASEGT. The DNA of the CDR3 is TGTGCCAGCAGACAAAGACAGGGGGCGAACTACGAGCAGTACTTC. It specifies CASRQRQGANYEQYF.

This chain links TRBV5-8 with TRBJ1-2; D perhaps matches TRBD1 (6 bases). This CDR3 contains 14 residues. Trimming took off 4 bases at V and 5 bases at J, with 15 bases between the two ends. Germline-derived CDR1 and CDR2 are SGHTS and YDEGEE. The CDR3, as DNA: TGTGCCAGCAGCAAGACGGGAACAGGGTATGGCTACACCTTC. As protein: CASSKTGTGYGYTF.

The CDR3 nucleotides read TGCGCCAGCAGGACAGGGGACACTGAAGCTTTCTTT. Residues: CASRTGDTEAFF. V and J are TRBV5-1 and TRBJ1-1, with TRBD1 identical over 8 bases. V trimming: 5 bases; J trimming: 3 bases; junction bases outside the gene matches: 0. The CDR3 totals 12 residues. Germline CDR1 reads SGHRS; CDR2 reads YFSETQ.

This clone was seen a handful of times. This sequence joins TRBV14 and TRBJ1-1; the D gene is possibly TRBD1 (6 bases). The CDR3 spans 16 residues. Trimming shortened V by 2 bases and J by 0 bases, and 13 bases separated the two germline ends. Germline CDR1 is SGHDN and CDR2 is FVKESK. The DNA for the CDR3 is TGTGCCAGCAGCCAATGGGCAGGGGTCATGAACACTGAAGCTTTCTTT. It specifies CASSQWAGVMNTEAFF.

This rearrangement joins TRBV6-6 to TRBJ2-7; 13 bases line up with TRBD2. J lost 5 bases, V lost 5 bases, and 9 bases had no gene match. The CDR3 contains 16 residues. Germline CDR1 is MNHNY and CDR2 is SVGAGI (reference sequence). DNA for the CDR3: TGTGCCAGCAGTCGACAAGGCGGGACTAGCGGGAACGAGCAGTACTTC. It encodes CASSRQGGTSGNEQYF.

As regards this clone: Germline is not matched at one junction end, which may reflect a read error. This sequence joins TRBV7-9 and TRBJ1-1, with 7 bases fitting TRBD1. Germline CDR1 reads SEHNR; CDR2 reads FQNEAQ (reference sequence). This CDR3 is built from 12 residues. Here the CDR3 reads CSSSLGGREAFF. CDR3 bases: TGTTCCAGCAGCTTAGGGGGCAGGGAAGCTTTCTTT.

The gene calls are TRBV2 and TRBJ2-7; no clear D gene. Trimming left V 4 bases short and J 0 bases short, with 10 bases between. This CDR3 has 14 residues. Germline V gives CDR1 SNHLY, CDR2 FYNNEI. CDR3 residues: CASSVPYSSYEQYF. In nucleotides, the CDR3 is TGTGCCAGCAGTGTACCGTACTCCTCCTACGAGCAGTACTTC.

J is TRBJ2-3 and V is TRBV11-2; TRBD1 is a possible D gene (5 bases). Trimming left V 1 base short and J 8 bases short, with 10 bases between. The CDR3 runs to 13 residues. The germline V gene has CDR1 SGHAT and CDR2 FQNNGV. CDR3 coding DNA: TGTGCCAGCAGCTTAGCCCTAGGGGCTACGCAGTATTTT. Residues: CASSLALGATQYF.

The DNA of the CDR3 is TGTGCCAGCAGTGACTCGGGACTAGCCAATGAGCAGTTCTTC. It codes for CASSDSGLANEQFF. The rearrangement uses TRBV6-4 and TRBJ2-1, with 9 bases matching TRBD2. The CDR3 covers 14 residues. V gave up 0 bases and J gave up 6 bases; unmatched junction bases: 0. Per germline, CDR1 MRHNA and CDR2 SNTAGT.

CDR3 DNA: TGTGCCAGCAGCGCAGACAGTATCTCTGGAAACACCATATATTTT. Residues: CASSADSISGNTIYF. This rearrangement joins TRBV9 to TRBJ1-3; tentatively, D is TRBD1 (5 bases). The CDR3 has 15 residues. Trimming stripped 3 bases from V and 0 bases from J, with 10 bases between. Germline V gene lookup returns CDR1 SGDLS and CDR2 YYNGEE.

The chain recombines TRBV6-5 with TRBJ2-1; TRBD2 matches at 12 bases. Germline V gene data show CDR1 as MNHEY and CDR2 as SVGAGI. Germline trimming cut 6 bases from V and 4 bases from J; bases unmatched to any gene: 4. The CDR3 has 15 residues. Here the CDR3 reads CASRDGLAGYNEQFF. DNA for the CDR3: TGTGCCAGCAGAGACGGACTAGCGGGATACAATGAGCAGTTCTTC.

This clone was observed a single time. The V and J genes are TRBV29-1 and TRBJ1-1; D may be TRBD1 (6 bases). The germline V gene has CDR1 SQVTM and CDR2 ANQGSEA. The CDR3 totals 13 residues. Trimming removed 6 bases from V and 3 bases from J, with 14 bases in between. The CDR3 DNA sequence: TGCAGCGTGGAACAGGGTGGGGACACTGAAGCTTTCTTT. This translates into CSVEQGGDTEAFF.

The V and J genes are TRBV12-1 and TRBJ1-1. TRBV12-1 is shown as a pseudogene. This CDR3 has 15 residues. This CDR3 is CASRPGLELNTEAFF. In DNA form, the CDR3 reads TGTGCCAGCCGCCCAGGACTGGAGTTGAACACTGAAGCTTTCTTT.

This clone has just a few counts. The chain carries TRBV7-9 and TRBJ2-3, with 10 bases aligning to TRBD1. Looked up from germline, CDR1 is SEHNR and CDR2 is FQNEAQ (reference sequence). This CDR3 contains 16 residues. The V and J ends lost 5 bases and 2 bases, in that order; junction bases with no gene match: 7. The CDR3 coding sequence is TGTGCCAGCAGCGTCCGGGACAGGGGCACCACAGATACGCAGTATTTT. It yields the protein CASSVRDRGTTDTQYF. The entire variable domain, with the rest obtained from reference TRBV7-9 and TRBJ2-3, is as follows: DTGVSQNPRHKITKRGQNVTFRCDPISEHNRLYWYRQTLGQGPEFLTYFQNEAQLEKSRLLSDRFSAERPKGSFSTLEIQRTEQGDSAMYLCASSVRDRGTTDTQYFGPGTRLTVL.